This entry concerns a single T cell receptor beta chain. Antigen: not known. The CDR3 runs to 11 residues. V lost 3 bases to trimming and J lost 4 bases, with 1 base between them. Libraries were prepared by immunoSEQ multiplex PCR; TCRdb keeps only in-frame clonotypes and omits some of them. The profile shows under 150,000 clones, 85% to 95% of them singletons. This sample was taken from a study of T cell responses to AZD1222 COVID-19 vaccine. Whole-study results and caveats: The breadth and depth of Spike-specific TCRs increased once two AZD1222 doses had been given. Targets within unmutated variant regions were reportedly found for nearly half of spike-specific TCRs. Baseline seropositivity characterized only a handful of AZD1222 recipients. Possibly, clonal diversity was underestimated; donors were largely white British and included more females.

This receptor was obtained from an adult in good health. The source material was peripheral blood, sampled on day 0 of AZD1222 vaccination. The chain links TRBV12-3 or TRBV12-4 to TRBJ1-3; D gene uncertain. The CDR3 nucleotides read TGTGCCAGCAGTTTGGGAAACACCATATATTTT. It specifies CASSLGNTIYF.